This TCR beta chain was sequenced during a study of T-cell reconstitution after alpha-beta-depleted transplantation in children. Trimming left V 7 bases short and J 8 bases short, with 9 bases between. This CDR3 region has 11 residues. Unique molecular identifiers featured in how the TCRbeta library was prepared. Using its own MiXCR run on the PCR reads, TCRdb lists one record per CDR3 protein. The sample holds hundreds of thousands of distinct CDR3 sequences, roughly 15% seen once. The rearrangement joins TRBV12-3 or TRBV12-4 to TRBJ2-1; D gene uncertain. The TCR sequence derives from a male patient aged 10-17 years who had a stem cell transplant for acute lymphoblastic leukemia, so the T cells may come from the graft donor. Specimen: PBMCs, mostly from graft donor cells, collected 360 days after TCRalphabeta/CD19-depleted stem cell transplant. The CDR3 DNA reads TGTGCCAGCACCCTGAACCATGAGCAGTTCTTC. Translation gives CASTLNHEQFF.